This TCR beta chain comes out of a study of response to subunit inactivated influenza vaccine. Notes on the study in general: Authors suggested each seasonal flu vaccination may recruit only limited numbers of new T cells.

Losses at the gene ends were 4 bases for V and 4 bases for J; bases not matched to a gene: 11. The CDR3 is 17 residues long. Germline lookup yields CDR1 MGHRA and CDR2 YSYEKL. As for this clonotype: The antigen is unknown.

A single record per CDR3 protein comes from TCRdb applying MiXCR to the RT-PCR reads. This sample carries about 190,000 distinct CDR3 sequences, roughly an eighth of them seen once, and the ten largest clones take roughly 26%. The receptor was isolated from a man in his fifties who received an inactivated influenza vaccine. The rearrangement joins TRBV4-1 to TRBJ2-2, with TRBD2 identical over 8 bases. The source material was CD8+ T cells sorted from PBMCs, sampled 4 to 6 days after vaccination. CDR3 sequence: CASSPDGGGTVTGELFF. The CDR3 nucleotides are TGCGCCAGCAGCCCCGACGGGGGGGGGACCGTCACCGGGGAGCTGTTTTTT.